Sequencing of this T cell receptor (beta chain) was carried out in a study of blood T cell repertoires in COVID-19. Across the whole study: Samples taken during acute and convalescent COVID-19 were collected in the United States, Italy and Spain. From T cells, B-cell-depleted T cells, or PBMCs came the material, which was cDNA or gDNA.

J lost 8 bases, V lost 0 bases, and 14 bases had no gene match. This CDR3 region has 17 residues. Germline V gene sequence: CDR1 SGHTA, CDR2 FQGNSA. As handled by the study authors: Amplification of reference gene primers was used by the study to estimate nucleated cell counts. Sequencing was performed with immunoSEQ multiplex PCR; in TCRdb, only in-frame clones are kept and a portion is missing. From that table come the V and J calls and clone size; the DNA was used to work out D and trimming. The sample gives 95,000 to 110,000 clones, 88% of which show up once; about 3.5% is in the top ten. Sequencing used peripheral blood. The TCR sequence derives from a human donor in a cohort sampled during active COVID-19. The chain uses TRBV7-2 and TRBJ1-2; 8 nucleotides line up with TRBD1. In DNA, the CDR3 is TGTGCCAGCAGCTTAGCGTATAGGACAGGGTCCCGGGGCGGCTACACCTTC. Translation gives CASSLAYRTGSRGGYTF.